This passage covers 22 T cell receptor beta chains from one sample sequenced in a study of control samples from healthy donors and cancer patients. The data were produced by immunoSEQ multiplex PCR, yet TCRdb's version contains in-frame clones alone and is incomplete. The sample lists 100,000 to 150,000 clones; around nine tenths were seen once. The material sequenced was blood. These receptors originate from a man aged 18 to 35 in good health.

The V call is TRBV11-3, the J call TRBJ2-1; 15 bases map to TRBD2. The junction had 3 bases not matched to a gene; V was cut back by 4 bases and J by 5 bases. The CDR3 has 16 amino acids. The V gene's germline CDR1 is SGHNT and CDR2 YENEEA. In nucleotides, the CDR3 is TGTGCCAGCAGCTCGGGGACTAGCGGGGGGAACAATGAGCAGTTCTTC. This translates into CASSSGTSGGNNEQFF.

The rearrangement uses TRBV2 and TRBJ1-2; perhaps TRBD1 as D (6 bases). Germline-derived CDR1 and CDR2 are SNHLY and FYNNEI. CDR3 length: 14 residues. Trimming shortened V by 2 bases and J by 2 bases, and 9 bases separated the two germline ends. The CDR3 spells CASSEYGTNYGYTF. CDR3 DNA sequence: TGTGCCAGCAGTGAATATGGGACAAACTATGGCTACACCTTC.

The genes are TRBV6-5 and TRBJ2-7, with a weak D call TRBD1 (6 bases). V lost 2 bases, J lost 3 bases, and 14 bases lay in between. This CDR3 is built from 15 residues. Germline-derived CDR1 and CDR2 are MNHEY and SVGAGI. Here the CDR3 reads CASSYRGGQSYEQYF. The CDR3 DNA is TGTGCCAGCAGTTACAGAGGCGGACAGAGCTACGAGCAGTACTTC.

The rearrangement links TRBV5-1 to TRBJ1-6; D possibly corresponds to TRBD1 (5 bases). V dropped 3 bases and J dropped 9 bases, with 16 bases sitting between them. CDR3 size: 15 residues. Germline CDR1 reads SGHRS; CDR2 reads YFSETQ. The CDR3 protein is CASSSLPGSSSPLHF. DNA of the CDR3: TGCGCCAGCAGCTCCCTCCCAGGGAGTAGTTCACCCCTCCACTTT.

This chain uses TRBV11-2 with TRBJ2-3, with a weak D call TRBD1 (6 bases). Trimming stripped 3 bases from V and 4 bases from J, with 14 bases between. CDR1 is SGHAT, CDR2 FQNNGV, per germline. The CDR3 is 15 residues long. The CDR3 sequence: CASSFGGRRADTQYF. CDR3 DNA: TGTGCCAGCAGCTTTGGGGGCCGTCGAGCAGATACGCAGTATTTT.

This chain uses TRBV25-1 with TRBJ2-5, with a possible D match to TRBD2 (6 bases). There are 15 residues in the CDR3. Between the trimmed V and J ends, which lost 4 bases and 3 bases, there was a span of 15 bases. CDR1 MGHDK and CDR2 SYGVNS come from the germline V gene. The CDR3 nucleotides read TGTGCCAGCAGTGGAGCTGGGGGGATTGAAGAGACCCAGTACTTC. This encodes CASSGAGGIEETQYF.

The chain employs TRBV6-5 and TRBJ1-2, with D perhaps matching TRBD1 (5 bases). V dropped 6 bases and J dropped 4 bases, with 15 bases sitting between them. This CDR3 has 14 residues. Looked up from germline, CDR1 is MNHEY and CDR2 is SVGAGI. CDR3 residues: CASRDYRFRYGYTF. DNA for the CDR3: TGTGCCAGCAGGGACTACAGGTTCCGCTATGGCTACACCTTC.

The chain carries TRBV27 and TRBJ2-2; 8 nucleotides align to TRBD2. Germline V gives CDR1 MNHEY, CDR2 SMNVEV (reference sequence). The CDR3 spans 16 residues. V was clipped by 6 bases and J by 2 bases; unmatched bases: 8. CDR3 in amino acids: CASSSRSGGNTGELFF. As DNA, the CDR3 is TGTGCCAGCAGCTCAAGAAGCGGGGGAAACACCGGGGAGCTGTTTTTT.

V usage is TRBV9 and J usage is TRBJ1-1, with D perhaps matching TRBD1 (5 bases). The CDR3 consists of 16 residues. The ends were cut back, 0 bases at V and 1 base at J, with 13 bases in the middle. CDR1 is SGDLS, CDR2 YYNGEE, per germline. The CDR3 DNA is TGTGCCAGCAGCGTAGTGTCAGGGATGGGGAACACTGAAGCTTTCTTT. It codes for CASSVVSGMGNTEAFF.

V gene TRBV25-1 combines with J gene TRBJ1-3; 8 positions match TRBD1. V trimming: 6 bases; J trimming: 4 bases; junction bases outside the gene matches: 8. CDR1 and CDR2 (germline): MGHDK, SYGVNS. The CDR3 runs 15 residues. The CDR3 sequence is CASRSTDREGNTIYF. The CDR3 region has the DNA TGTGCCAGCAGATCCACGGACAGGGAGGGAAACACCATATATTTT.

CDR3 nucleotide sequence: TGTGCCAGCAGGGGACAGGGTTCAAACTATGGCTACACCTTC. Translation: CASRGQGSNYGYTF. V gene TRBV2 combines with J gene TRBJ1-2, with 9 bases identical to TRBD1. Germline assignment: CDR1 SNHLY and CDR2 FYNNEI. The CDR3 consists of 14 residues. With 6 bases clipped from V and 2 bases from J, the junction kept 4 bases outside the gene matches.

Worth noting for this clone: The same CDR3 can be traced to other DNA sequences in this sample. The chain has TRBV15 and TRBJ1-6, with D unresolved. CDR3 length: 13 amino acids. Germline V CDR1 and CDR2: LNHNV, YYDKDF (reference sequence). V dropped 5 bases and J dropped 10 bases, with 12 bases sitting between them. CDR3 DNA: TGTGCCACCAGCGTAACGCTGCAATCACCCCTCCACTTT. Its translation is CATSVTLQSPLHF.

The chain combines TRBV7-9 with TRBJ1-2; D uncertain. This CDR3 is 14 amino acids long. Trimming pared 1 base from V and 8 bases from J, leaving 14 bases between. Germline V gene sequence: CDR1 SEHNR, CDR2 FQNEAQ (reference sequence). CDR3 amino acids: CASSLGGELWGYTF. In nucleotides, the CDR3 is TGTGCCAGCAGCTTAGGGGGTGAGCTGTGGGGCTACACCTTC.

The chain has TRBV20-1 and TRBJ1-2, with D unresolved. Trimming stripped 6 bases from V and 3 bases from J, with 8 bases between. CDR1 is DFQATT, CDR2 SNEGSKA, per germline (reference sequence). The CDR3 totals 11 residues. The CDR3 is CSATGDYGYTF. CDR3 DNA sequence: TGCAGTGCAACCGGGGACTATGGCTACACCTTC.

This rearrangement joins TRBV11-3 to TRBJ1-6; 7 nucleotides match TRBD1. Germline V lookup: CDR1 SGHNT, CDR2 YENEEA. The CDR3 runs 14 residues. The junction had 5 bases not matched to a gene; V was cut back by 5 bases and J by 7 bases. The CDR3 sequence: CASSLTGANSPLHF. CDR3 coding DNA: TGTGCCAGCAGCCTAACAGGGGCGAATTCACCCCTCCACTTT.

The gene calls are TRBV11-2 and TRBJ1-1; 7 nucleotides match TRBD1. Per the germline V gene, CDR1 is SGHAT and CDR2 is FQNNGV. The CDR3 is 14 amino acids. After removal of 5 bases from V and 0 bases from J, the junction contained 3 bases not matched to a gene. CDR3 in DNA: TGTGCCAGCAGCCGAGGGGGCTTGAACACTGAAGCTTTCTTT. It is translated as CASSRGGLNTEAFF.

V and J are TRBV5-1 and TRBJ1-5; tentatively, D is TRBD1 (6 bases). The germline V gene encodes CDR1 SGHRS and CDR2 YFSETQ. The CDR3 has 15 residues. V lost 7 bases to trimming and J lost 0 bases, with 14 bases between them. For the CDR3, the DNA is TGCGCCAGCCGTAGGGACATCCTTAGCAATCAGCCCCAGCATTTT. It translates to CASRRDILSNQPQHF.

This rearrangement joins TRBV5-6 to TRBJ1-4, with 8 bases identical to TRBD1. Trimming at V came to 4 bases and at J to 4 bases, leaving 3 bases not matched to a gene. The germline V gene encodes CDR1 SGHDT and CDR2 YYEEEE. CDR3 length: 14 residues. CDR3 loop: CASSRQGINEKLFF. CDR3 in DNA: TGTGCCAGCAGCCGACAGGGGATTAATGAAAAACTGTTTTTT.

This clone is a singleton in its sample. The chain joins TRBV7-2 to TRBJ2-3, with D unclear. The CDR3 has 15 residues. The V end lost 1 base, the J end lost 6 bases, and 14 bases lay between the germline ends. Germline CDR1 and CDR2: SGHTA and FQGNSA. The CDR3: CASSLGPYSVDTQYF. In nucleotides, the CDR3 is TGTGCCAGCAGCTTAGGCCCATACTCAGTGGATACGCAGTATTTT.

On this clone: This specimen includes other DNA sequences encoding the same CDR3. The V gene is TRBV6-4, the J gene TRBJ2-6; 10 nucleotides agree with TRBD1. With V trimmed by 4 bases and J by 0 bases, 0 bases remained unmatched. Germline V gene sequence: CDR1 MRHNA, CDR2 SNTAGT. The CDR3 consists of 16 residues. The CDR3 DNA follows: TGTGCCAGCAGTGGGACAGGGGGCTCTGGGGCCAACGTCCTGACTTTC. Translated: CASSGTGGSGANVLTF.

This clone was observed a few times. The chain is built from TRBV5-1 and TRBJ2-5; tentatively, D is TRBD2 (5 bases). CDR1 is SGHRS, CDR2 YFSETQ, per germline. The V gene lost 3 bases and the J gene lost 0 bases, with 15 bases spanning the gap. The CDR3 runs to 16 residues. CDR3 residues: CASSSKPSGHQETQYF. Written as DNA, the CDR3 is TGCGCCAGCAGCTCTAAACCAAGCGGCCACCAAGAGACCCAGTACTTC. Based on the CDR3 plus reference TRBV5-1 and TRBJ2-5, the full variable domain is KAGVTQTPRYLIKTRGQQVTLSCSPISGHRSVSWYQQTPGQGLQFLFEYFSETQRNKGNFPGRFSGRQFSNSRSEMNVSTLELGDSALYLCASSSKPSGHQETQYFGPGTRLLVL.

This chain links TRBV7-9 with TRBJ2-7; perhaps D is TRBD1 or TRBD2 (5 bases each). This CDR3 has 15 residues. The V gene's germline CDR1 is SEHNR and CDR2 FQNEAQ (reference sequence). Trimming removed 1 base at V and 3 bases at J, with 13 bases between. The CDR3 loop is CASSLGRDHHYEQYF. The CDR3 DNA follows: TGTGCCAGCAGCTTAGGTCGGGACCACCACTACGAGCAGTACTTC. Variable domain in full (rest from reference TRBV7-9 and TRBJ2-7): DTGVSQNPRHKITKRGQNVTFRCDPISEHNRLYWYRQTLGQGPEFLTYFQNEAQLEKSRLLSDRFSAERPKGSFSTLEIQRTEQGDSAMYLCASSLGRDHHYEQYFGPGTRLTVT.